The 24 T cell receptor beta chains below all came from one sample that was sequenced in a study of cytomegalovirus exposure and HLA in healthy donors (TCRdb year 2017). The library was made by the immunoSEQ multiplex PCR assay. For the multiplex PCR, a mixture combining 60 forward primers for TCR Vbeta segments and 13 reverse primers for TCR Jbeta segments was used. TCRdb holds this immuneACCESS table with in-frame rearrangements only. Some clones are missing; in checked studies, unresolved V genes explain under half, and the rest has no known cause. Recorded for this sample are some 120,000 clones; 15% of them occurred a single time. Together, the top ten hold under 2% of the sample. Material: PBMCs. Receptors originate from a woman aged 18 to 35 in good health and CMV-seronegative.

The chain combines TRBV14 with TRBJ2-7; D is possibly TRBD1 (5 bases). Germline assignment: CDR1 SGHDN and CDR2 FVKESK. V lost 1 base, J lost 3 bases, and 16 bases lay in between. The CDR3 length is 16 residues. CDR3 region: CASSQVLGRAYYEQYF. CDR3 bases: TGTGCCAGCAGCCAAGTCCTGGGCAGGGCCTACTACGAGCAGTACTTC.

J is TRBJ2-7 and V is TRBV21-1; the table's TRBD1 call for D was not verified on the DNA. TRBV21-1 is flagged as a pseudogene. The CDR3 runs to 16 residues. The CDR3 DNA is TGTGCCAGCACCCCTCGTCCCCCGGGACAGGGGTGCGAGCAGTACTTC. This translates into CASTPRPPGQGCEQYF.

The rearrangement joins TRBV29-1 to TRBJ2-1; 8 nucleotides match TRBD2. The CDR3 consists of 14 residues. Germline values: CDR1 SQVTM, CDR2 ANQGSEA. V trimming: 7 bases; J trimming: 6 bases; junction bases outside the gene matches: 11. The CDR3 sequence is CSARSGGQGNEQFF. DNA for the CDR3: TGCAGCGCCCGAAGCGGGGGTCAAGGCAATGAGCAGTTCTTC.

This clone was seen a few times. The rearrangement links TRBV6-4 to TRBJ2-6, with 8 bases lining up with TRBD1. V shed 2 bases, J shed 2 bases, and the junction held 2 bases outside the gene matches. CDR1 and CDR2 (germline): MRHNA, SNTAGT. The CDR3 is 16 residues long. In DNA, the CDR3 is TGTGCCAGCAGTGACCAACAGGGGGCTGGGGCCAACGTCCTGACTTTC. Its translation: CASSDQQGAGANVLTF.

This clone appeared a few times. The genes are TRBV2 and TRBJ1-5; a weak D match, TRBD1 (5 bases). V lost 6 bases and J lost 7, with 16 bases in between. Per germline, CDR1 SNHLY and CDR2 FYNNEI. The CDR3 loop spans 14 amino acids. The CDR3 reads CASSDSGSRQPQHF. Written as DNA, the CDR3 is TGTGCCAGCAGCGATTCAGGGTCGAGACAGCCCCAGCATTTT.

The CDR3 coding sequence is TGTGCCAGCAGGCAACAGGGTGGTACTGAAGCTTTCTTT. Protein: CASRQQGGTEAFF. The V call is TRBV6-1, the J call TRBJ1-1, with D maybe TRBD1 (6 bases). Germline loops: CDR1 MNHNS, CDR2 SASEGT. This CDR3 contains 13 residues. V was pared by 6 bases and J by 5 bases, with 13 bases between.

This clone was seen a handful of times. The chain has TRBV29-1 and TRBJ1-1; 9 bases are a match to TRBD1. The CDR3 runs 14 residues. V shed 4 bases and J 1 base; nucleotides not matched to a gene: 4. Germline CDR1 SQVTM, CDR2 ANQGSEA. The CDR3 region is CSVAPGQGNTEAFF. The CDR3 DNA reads TGCAGCGTTGCCCCGGGACAGGGGAACACTGAAGCTTTCTTT.

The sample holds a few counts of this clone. CDR3 bases: TGTGCCTGGATCCCGCCCGGGAGGATGGGCTACACCTTC. As protein: CAWIPPGRMGYTF. The J gene is TRBJ1-2, the V gene TRBV30; D remains unclear. The V gene's germline CDR1 is GTSNPN and CDR2 SVGIG (reference sequence). The CDR3 sequence is 13 residues long. V was pared by 4 bases and J by 8 bases, with 17 bases between. Drawing the rest from reference TRBV30 and TRBJ1-2, the complete variable domain is SQTIHQWPATLVQPVGSPLSLECTVEGTSNPNLYWYRQAAGRGLQLLFYSVGIGQISSEVPQNLSASRPQDRQFILSSKKLLLSDSGFYLCAWIPPGRMGYTFGSGTRLTVV.

DNA of the CDR3: TGTGCCAGCAGTTACCTAGGACTAGCTCTCTACAATGAGCAGTTCTTC. Protein sequence: CASSYLGLALYNEQFF. V usage is TRBV6-6 and J usage is TRBJ2-1; 8 nucleotides align to TRBD2. Unmatched junction bases numbered 6, after V lost 2 bases and J lost 3 bases. Germline CDR1 reads MNHNY; CDR2 reads SVGAGI (reference sequence). This CDR3 spans 16 amino acids.

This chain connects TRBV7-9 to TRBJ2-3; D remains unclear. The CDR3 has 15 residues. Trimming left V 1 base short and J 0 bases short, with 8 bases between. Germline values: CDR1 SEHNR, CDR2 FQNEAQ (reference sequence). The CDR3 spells CASSLDWASTDTQYF. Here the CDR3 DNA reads TGTGCCAGCAGCTTAGATTGGGCTAGCACAGATACGCAGTATTTT.

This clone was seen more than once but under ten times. CDR3 in amino acids: CASSISGVTEAFF. The CDR3 nucleotides are TGTGCCAGTAGTATTTCAGGGGTCACTGAAGCTTTCTTT. The V and J genes are TRBV19 and TRBJ1-1; possible D gene TRBD1, 6 bases. Trimming cost V 3 bases and J 4 bases, with 9 bases left between them. Per the germline V gene, CDR1 is LNHDA and CDR2 is SQIVND (reference sequence). There are 13 residues in the CDR3.

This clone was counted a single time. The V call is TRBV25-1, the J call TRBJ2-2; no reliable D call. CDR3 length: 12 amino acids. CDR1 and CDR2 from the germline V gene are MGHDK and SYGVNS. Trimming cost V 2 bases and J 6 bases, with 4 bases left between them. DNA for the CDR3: TGTGCCAGCAGTGAACAGGCCGGGGAGCTGTTTTTT. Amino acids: CASSEQAGELFF.

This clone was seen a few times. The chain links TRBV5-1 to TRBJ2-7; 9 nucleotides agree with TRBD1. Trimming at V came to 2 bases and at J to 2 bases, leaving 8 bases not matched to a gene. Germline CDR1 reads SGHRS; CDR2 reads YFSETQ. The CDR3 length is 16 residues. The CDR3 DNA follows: TGCGCCAGCAGCTTCGAAAGGACAGGGGTCCCCTACGAGCAGTACTTC. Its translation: CASSFERTGVPYEQYF. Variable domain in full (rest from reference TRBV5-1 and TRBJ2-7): KAGVTQTPRYLIKTRGQQVTLSCSPISGHRSVSWYQQTPGQGLQFLFEYFSETQRNKGNFPGRFSGRQFSNSRSEMNVSTLELGDSALYLCASSFERTGVPYEQYFGPGTRLTVT.

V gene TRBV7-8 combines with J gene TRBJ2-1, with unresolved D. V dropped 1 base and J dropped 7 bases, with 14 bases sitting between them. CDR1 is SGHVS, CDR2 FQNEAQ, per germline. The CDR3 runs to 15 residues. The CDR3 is CASSLGATRANEQFF. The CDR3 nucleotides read TGTGCCAGCAGCTTAGGGGCTACACGTGCGAATGAGCAGTTCTTC.

The CDR3 sequence is CASSPPGYGYTF. The CDR3 bases are TGTGCCAGCAGCCCTCCGGGGTATGGCTACACCTTC. The chain joins TRBV28 to TRBJ1-2; D remains ambiguous. CDR3 length: 12 amino acids. Trimming took 6 bases from V and 5 from J, leaving 10 bases between them. Germline V gene data show CDR1 as MDHEN and CDR2 as SYDVKM.

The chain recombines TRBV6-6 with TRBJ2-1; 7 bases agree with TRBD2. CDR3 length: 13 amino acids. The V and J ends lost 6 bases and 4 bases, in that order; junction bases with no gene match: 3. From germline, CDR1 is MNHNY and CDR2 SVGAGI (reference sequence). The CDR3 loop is CASRAGRYNEQFF. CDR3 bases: TGTGCCAGCAGAGCGGGGAGATACAATGAGCAGTTCTTC.

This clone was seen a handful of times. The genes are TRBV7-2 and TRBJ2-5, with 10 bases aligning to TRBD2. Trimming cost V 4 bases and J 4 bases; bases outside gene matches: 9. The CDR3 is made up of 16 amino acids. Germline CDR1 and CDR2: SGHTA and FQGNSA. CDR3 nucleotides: TGTGCCAGCAGCTCCCTAAGCGGGGGGGCGGGAGAGACCCAGTACTTC. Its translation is CASSSLSGGAGETQYF.

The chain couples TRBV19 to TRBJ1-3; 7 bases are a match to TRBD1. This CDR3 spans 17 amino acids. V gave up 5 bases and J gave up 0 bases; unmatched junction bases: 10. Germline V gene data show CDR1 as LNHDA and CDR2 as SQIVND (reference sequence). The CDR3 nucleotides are TGTGCCAGTAGTGCGGCCGGGACAGCCAACTCTGGAAACACCATATATTTT. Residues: CASSAAGTANSGNTIYF.

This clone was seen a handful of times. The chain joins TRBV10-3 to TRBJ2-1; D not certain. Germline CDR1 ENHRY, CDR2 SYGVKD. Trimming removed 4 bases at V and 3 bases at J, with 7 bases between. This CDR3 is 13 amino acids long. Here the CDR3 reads CAISGSDYNEQFF. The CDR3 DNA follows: TGTGCCATCAGTGGCAGTGACTACAATGAGCAGTTCTTC.

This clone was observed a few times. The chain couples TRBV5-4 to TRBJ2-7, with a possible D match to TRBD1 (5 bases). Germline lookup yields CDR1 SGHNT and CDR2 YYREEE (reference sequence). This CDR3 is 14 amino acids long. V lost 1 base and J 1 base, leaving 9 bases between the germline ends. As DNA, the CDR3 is TGTGCCAGCAGCTTGAGGGGTCTGTCCTACGAGCAGTACTTC. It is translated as CASSLRGLSYEQYF.

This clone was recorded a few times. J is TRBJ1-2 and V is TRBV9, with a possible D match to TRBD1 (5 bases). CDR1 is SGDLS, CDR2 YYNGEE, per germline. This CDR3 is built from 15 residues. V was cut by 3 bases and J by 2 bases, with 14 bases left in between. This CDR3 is CASSEAGRPNYGYTF. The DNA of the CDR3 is TGTGCCAGCAGCGAGGCGGGACGGCCCAACTATGGCTACACCTTC.

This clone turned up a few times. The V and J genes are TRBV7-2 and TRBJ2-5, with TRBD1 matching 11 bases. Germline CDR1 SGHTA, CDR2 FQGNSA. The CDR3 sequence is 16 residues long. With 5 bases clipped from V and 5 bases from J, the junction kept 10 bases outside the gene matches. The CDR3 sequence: CASSIGTGGWGETQYF. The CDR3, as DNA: TGTGCCAGCAGCATTGGGACAGGGGGTTGGGGTGAGACCCAGTACTTC. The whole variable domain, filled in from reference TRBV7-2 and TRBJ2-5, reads GAGVSQSPSNKVTEKGKDVELRCDPISGHTALYWYRQSLGQGLEFLIYFQGNSAPDKSGLPSDRFSAERTGGSVSTLTIQRTQQEDSAVYLCASSIGTGGWGETQYFGPGTRLLVL.

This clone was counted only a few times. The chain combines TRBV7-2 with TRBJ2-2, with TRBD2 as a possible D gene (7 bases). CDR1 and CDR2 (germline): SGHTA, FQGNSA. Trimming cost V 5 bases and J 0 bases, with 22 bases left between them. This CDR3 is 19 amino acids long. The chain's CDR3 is CASSRRGGASFANTGELFF. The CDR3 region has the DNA TGTGCCAGCAGCCGTAGGGGGGGGGCATCATTCGCGAACACCGGGGAGCTGTTTTTT.

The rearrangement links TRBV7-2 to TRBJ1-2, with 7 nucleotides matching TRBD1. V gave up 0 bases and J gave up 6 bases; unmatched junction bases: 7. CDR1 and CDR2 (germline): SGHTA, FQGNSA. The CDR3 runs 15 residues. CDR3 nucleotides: TGTGCCAGCAGCTTAGCGATGACAGGGTCTGATGGCTACACCTTC. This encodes CASSLAMTGSDGYTF.